The clone carrying this T cell receptor beta chain occurred a few times. The antigen remains unidentified. The genes are named according to mouse. The read ends 1 residue before the CDR3 terminus; that terminus is restored from the germline J gene. This specimen comes from a study of tissue T cells after allogeneic stem cell transplantation. Study-wide results and caveats: Which tissue TCRs were alloreactive or antigen-specific was not determined. Some clones might be persisting host cells. In patients and mice, blood and spleen missed much of tissue repertoire. The patient cohort was small and clinically heterogeneous, with limited sampling depth.

CDR1 and CDR2 (germline): SNHLY, FYNGKV (reference sequence). The CDR3 runs to 14 residues. Trimming cost V 5 bases and J 3 bases; bases outside gene matches: 3. Time point specified: mouse harvest day 14 after allogeneic transplant. The graft held 10^6 splenic CD5+ T cells and 10^7 T-cell-depleted bone marrow cells. Some clones are missing from TCRdb's copy, which holds only in-frame ones; the method was immunoSEQ multiplex PCR. The sample carries about 4,600 clones, about 46% recorded once. The sequenced material came from lymph node tissue. This chain links TRBV3 with TRBJ2-2; TRBD1 aligns across 7 bases. The receptor comes from a female BALB/c mouse given C57BL/6 T cells with graft-versus-host disease after an allogeneic hematopoietic cell transplant. CDR3 sequence reads: CASSHRGDTGQLYF. CDR3 DNA (partial): TGTGCCAGCAGCCACAGGGGAGACACCGGGCAGCTCTAC.